This record concerns one T cell receptor (beta chain) sequence. The antigen remains undetermined. The PCR contained 60 Vbeta and 13 Jbeta primers. Assay: immunoSEQ multiplex PCR; the TCRdb copy retains only in-frame clones and omits some. The sample records about 180,000 clones, more than 75% being singletons. These data are taken from a study of cytomegalovirus exposure and HLA in healthy donors. Study-wide results and caveats: Associated with cytomegalovirus, according to the listing, were about 160 TCR beta chains. According to reports, the classifier identified cytomegalovirus status with high specificity and sensitivity.

The length of the CDR3 is 15 residues. Germline CDR1 and CDR2: LNHDA and SQIVND (reference sequence). The J segment lost 2 bases and the V segment lost 5 bases, leaving 6 bases of the junction unmatched. The TCR was taken from a man aged 40-55 years in good health and CMV-seronegative. The chain combines TRBV19 with TRBJ2-3, with 8 positions matching TRBD2. The sample comprised PBMCs. CDR3 bases: TGTGCCAGTAGTCGAGCGGGGGAGACCACAGATACGCAGTATTTT. Translated: CASSRAGETTDTQYF.